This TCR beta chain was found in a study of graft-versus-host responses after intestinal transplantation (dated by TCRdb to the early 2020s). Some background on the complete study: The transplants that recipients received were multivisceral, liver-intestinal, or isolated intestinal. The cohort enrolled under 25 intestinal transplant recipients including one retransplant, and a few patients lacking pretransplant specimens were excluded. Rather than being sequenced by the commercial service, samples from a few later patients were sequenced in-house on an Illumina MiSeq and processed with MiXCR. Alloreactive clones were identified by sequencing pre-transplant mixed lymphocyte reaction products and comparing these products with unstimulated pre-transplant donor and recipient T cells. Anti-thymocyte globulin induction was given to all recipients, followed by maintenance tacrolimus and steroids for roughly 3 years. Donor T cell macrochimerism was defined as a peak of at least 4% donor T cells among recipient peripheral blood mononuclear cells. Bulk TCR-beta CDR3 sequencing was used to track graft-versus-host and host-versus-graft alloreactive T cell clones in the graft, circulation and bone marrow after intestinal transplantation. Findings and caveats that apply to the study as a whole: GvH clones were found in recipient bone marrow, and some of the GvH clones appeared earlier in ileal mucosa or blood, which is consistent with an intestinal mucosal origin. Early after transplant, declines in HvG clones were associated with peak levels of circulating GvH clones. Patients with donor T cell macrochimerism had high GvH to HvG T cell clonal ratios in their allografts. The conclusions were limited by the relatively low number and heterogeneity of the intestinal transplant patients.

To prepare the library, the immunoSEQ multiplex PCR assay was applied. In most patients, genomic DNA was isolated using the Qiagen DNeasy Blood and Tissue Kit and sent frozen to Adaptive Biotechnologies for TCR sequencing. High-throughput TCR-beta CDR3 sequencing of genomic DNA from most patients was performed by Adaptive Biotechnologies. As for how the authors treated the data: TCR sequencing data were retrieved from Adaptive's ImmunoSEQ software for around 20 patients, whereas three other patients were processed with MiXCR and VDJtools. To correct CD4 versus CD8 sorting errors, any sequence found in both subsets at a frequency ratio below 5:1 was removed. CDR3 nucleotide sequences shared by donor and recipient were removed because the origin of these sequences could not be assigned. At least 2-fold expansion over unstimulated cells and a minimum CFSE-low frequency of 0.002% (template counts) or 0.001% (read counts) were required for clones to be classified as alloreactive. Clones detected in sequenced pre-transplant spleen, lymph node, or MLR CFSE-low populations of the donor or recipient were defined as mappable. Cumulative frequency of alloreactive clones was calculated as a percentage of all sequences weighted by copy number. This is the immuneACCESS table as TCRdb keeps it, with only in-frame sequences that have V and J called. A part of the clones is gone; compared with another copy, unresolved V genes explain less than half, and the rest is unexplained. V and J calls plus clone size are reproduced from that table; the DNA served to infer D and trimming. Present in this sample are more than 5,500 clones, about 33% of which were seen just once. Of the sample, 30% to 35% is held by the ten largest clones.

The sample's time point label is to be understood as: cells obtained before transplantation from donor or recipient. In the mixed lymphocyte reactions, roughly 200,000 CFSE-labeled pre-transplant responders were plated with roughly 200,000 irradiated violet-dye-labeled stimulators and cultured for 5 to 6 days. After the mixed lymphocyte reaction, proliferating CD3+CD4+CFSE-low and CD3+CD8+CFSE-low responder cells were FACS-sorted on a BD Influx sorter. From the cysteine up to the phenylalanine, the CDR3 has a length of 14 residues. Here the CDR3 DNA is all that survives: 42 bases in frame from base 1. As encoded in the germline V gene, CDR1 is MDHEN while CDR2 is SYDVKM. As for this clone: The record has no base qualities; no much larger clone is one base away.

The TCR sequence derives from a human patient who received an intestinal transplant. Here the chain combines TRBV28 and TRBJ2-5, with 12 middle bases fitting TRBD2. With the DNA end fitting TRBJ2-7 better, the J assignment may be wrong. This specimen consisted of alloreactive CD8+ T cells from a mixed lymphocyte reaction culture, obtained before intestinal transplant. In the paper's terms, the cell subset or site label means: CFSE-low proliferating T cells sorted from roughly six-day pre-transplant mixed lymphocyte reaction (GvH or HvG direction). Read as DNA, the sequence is TGTGCCAGCAGTCCGGGACTAGCGGGCTACGAGCAGTACTTC. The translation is CASSPGLAGYEQYF.